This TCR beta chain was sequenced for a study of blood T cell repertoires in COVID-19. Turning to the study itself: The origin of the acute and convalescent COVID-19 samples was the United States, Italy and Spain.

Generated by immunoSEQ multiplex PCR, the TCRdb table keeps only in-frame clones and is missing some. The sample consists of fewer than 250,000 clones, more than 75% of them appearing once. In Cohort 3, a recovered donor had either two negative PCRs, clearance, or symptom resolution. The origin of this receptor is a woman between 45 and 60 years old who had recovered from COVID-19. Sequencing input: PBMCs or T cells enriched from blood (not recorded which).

The CDR3, as DNA: TGTGCCAGCAGCCCTCGGACAGGGCAAGAGACCCAGTACTTC. This codes for CASSPRTGQETQYF. V is TRBV11-2 and J is TRBJ2-5; TRBD1 matches at 8 bases. Germline V CDR1 and CDR2: SGHAT, FQNNGV. The CDR3 is made up of 14 amino acids. V was pared by 5 bases and J by 2 bases, with 4 bases of the junction left unmatched.